The 8 T cell receptor beta chains below all came from one sample that was sequenced in a study of cytomegalovirus exposure and HLA in healthy donors. The PCR contained 60 Vbeta and 13 Jbeta primers. TCRdb's copy holds only in-frame clones and misses some; the assay was immunoSEQ multiplex PCR. In the table there are around 37,000 clones, over 70% of which are singletons. The specimen sequenced was PBMCs. The source of these receptors is a man aged 45-60 years in good health and CMV-seronegative.

The rearrangement joins TRBV29-1 to TRBJ1-6, with 7 positions matching TRBD1. V dropped 5 bases and J dropped 13; count of bases not matched to a gene: 11. The CDR3 sequence is 13 residues long. Germline values: CDR1 SQVTM, CDR2 ANQGSEA. The CDR3 region has the DNA TGCAGCGTTCTCACCGGACAGGACTTCCCCCTCCACTTT. It translates to CSVLTGQDFPLHF.

The chain carries TRBV5-1 and TRBJ2-1, with D uncertain. Germline CDR1 SGHRS, CDR2 YFSETQ. Trimming shortened V by 4 bases and J by 4 bases, and 15 bases separated the two germline ends. This CDR3 spans 15 amino acids. CDR3 amino acids: CASSPRSRQYNEQFF. The CDR3 nucleotides read TGCGCCAGCAGCCCCCGATCGCGTCAATACAATGAGCAGTTCTTC.

This clone was picked up a small number of times. The chain combines TRBV11-2 with TRBJ1-2, with a possible D match to TRBD1 (5 bases). Germline CDR1 is SGHAT and CDR2 is FQNNGV. The V end was cut by 5 bases, the J end by 0 bases, with 16 bases between. The CDR3 totals 16 residues. The CDR3 sequence is CASSAGGPMTNYGYTF. The CDR3 DNA reads TGTGCCAGCAGCGCGGGGGGACCGATGACTAACTATGGCTACACCTTC.

The chain employs TRBV29-1 and TRBJ1-1, with D unclear. Germline V gives CDR1 SQVTM, CDR2 ANQGSEA. V was pared by 0 bases and J by 5 bases, with 4 bases between. The CDR3 is 11 residues long. CDR3: CSVEEATEAFF. CDR3 nucleotide sequence: TGCAGCGTTGAAGAAGCTACTGAAGCTTTCTTT. Supplemented by reference TRBV29-1 and TRBJ1-1, the full variable domain reads SAVISQKPSRDICQRGTSLTIQCQVDSQVTMMFWYRQQPGQSLTLIATANQGSEATYESGFVIDKFPISRPNLTFSTLTVSNMSPEDSSIYLCSVEEATEAFFGQGTRLTVV.

The chain has TRBV29-1 and TRBJ1-1, with a tentative D call TRBD1 (6 bases). Between the trimmed V and J ends, which lost 4 bases and 2 bases, there was a span of 14 bases. CDR1 and CDR2 (germline): SQVTM, ANQGSEA. This CDR3 has 14 amino acids. This CDR3 is CSVGDGQLNTEAFF. CDR3 sequence (DNA): TGCAGCGTTGGGGATGGACAGCTTAACACTGAAGCTTTCTTT.

This sequence joins TRBV27 and TRBJ2-7; D ambiguous. The CDR3 runs 14 residues. Germline V gene sequence: CDR1 MNHEY, CDR2 SMNVEV (reference sequence). The V end was cut by 5 bases, the J end by 3 bases, with 14 bases between. CDR3 DNA: TGTGCCAGCAGTGCCGGTGGAGTAGTCTACGAGCAGTACTTC. Amino acids: CASSAGGVVYEQYF.

This chain joins TRBV4-3 and TRBJ1-2, with 7 bases identical to TRBD1. The CDR3 has 16 residues. Germline CDR1 LGHNA, CDR2 YSLEER. Trimming cost V 3 bases and J 4 bases; bases outside gene matches: 11. The CDR3 region is CASSQGTVINGYGYTF. The DNA of the CDR3 is TGCGCCAGCAGCCAGGGGACAGTCATAAACGGCTATGGCTACACCTTC.

On this clone itself: Relative to the germline gene, one junction end is altered; a read error may explain this. This chain connects TRBV7-9 to TRBJ2-2; 8 bases line up with TRBD1. CDR1 is SEHNR, CDR2 FQNEAQ, per germline (reference sequence). CDR3 length equals 15 residues. CDR3 residues: CSSSYDRGRTGELFF. CDR3 DNA sequence: TGTTCCAGCAGCTATGACAGGGGTCGAACCGGGGAGCTGTTTTTT.